This T cell receptor (beta chain) was recorded in a study of blood T cell repertoires in COVID-19. Study-wide background: Spain, Italy and the United States supplied samples that represented acute and convalescent COVID-19. In each case, the material was cDNA or gDNA derived from T cells, B-cell-depleted T cells, or PBMCs.

Germline CDR1 MNHNY, CDR2 SVGAGI (reference sequence). There are 15 residues in the CDR3. V lost 4 bases and J 1 base, leaving 13 bases between the germline ends. Methods used by the authors: Using reference gene primer amplification, nucleated cell counts were estimated. The table came from immunoSEQ multiplex PCR; TCRdb's copy has only in-frame clones and leaves some out. The V and J calls and clone size were taken over from that table, and D and trimming were inferred from the DNA. The data contain fewer than 350,000 clones, approximately 90% of them singletons. Input material: peripheral blood. V gene TRBV6-6 combines with J gene TRBJ1-2; weak D call: TRBD1 (5 bases). This clonotype was sampled from a man in his forties with acute or convalescent COVID-19. The CDR3 nucleotides read TGTGCCAGCAGTTCTACAAACCAGGGTAACTATGGCTACACCTTC. Its translation is CASSSTNQGNYGYTF.